This T cell receptor beta chain was captured in a study of T cells in Graves' hyperthyroidism and ophthalmopathy. As for the study in general: Peripheral blood sampling occurred at initial diagnosis, before any treatment. General study findings and limits: Stable hyperthyroidism and ophthalmopathy were separated using 13 V-J signatures. Also found in blood were most expanded thyroid clonotypes above 0.001.

V dropped 4 bases and J dropped 3 bases, with 14 bases sitting between them. There are 14 residues in the CDR3. Germline V gene sequence: CDR1 SGHRS, CDR2 YFSETQ. This clonotype was detected ten times or more. Its target is not known. Regions amplified from RNA transcripts were the TCR beta CDR3 regions. HTBI primers were the set used in a first-round RT-PCR of the TCR CDR3. TCRdb called the multiplex PCR reads again in MiXCR, with one record for every CDR3 protein. The data show 270,000 or so distinct CDR3 sequences, around 15% seen once. Used for diagnoses were clinical symptoms, serum thyroxine and TRAb, thyroid ultrasound and orbital computed tomography.

The J gene is TRBJ2-7, the V gene TRBV5-1; TRBD2 is a possible D gene (6 bases). Sequencing used blood. The source is a woman aged 50 to 60 with Graves' hyperthyroidism that later progressed to Graves' ophthalmopathy. The DNA of the CDR3 is TGCGCCAGCAGCGCCAATGGGGGGAGCTACGAGCAGTACTTC. Translation: CASSANGGSYEQYF.